The 4 T cell receptor beta chains presented below share a single source sample, sequenced in a study of blood T cell repertoires in COVID-19. Measured with immunoSEQ multiplex PCR; TCRdb has only the in-frame clones, and not every one. The sample carries about 240,000 clones, more than 85% recorded once. Source material: PBMCs or T cells enriched from blood (not recorded which). These receptors all come from a woman in her twenties or thirties who had recovered from COVID-19.

The chain links TRBV11-2 to TRBJ2-7; D possibly corresponds to TRBD1 (7 bases). With 5 bases removed from V and 5 bases from J, the gap between germline ends came to 19 bases. Per the germline V gene, CDR1 is SGHAT and CDR2 is FQNNGV. This CDR3 comprises 15 residues. The CDR3 sequence is CASSVPGGSVNEQYF. Written as DNA, the CDR3 is TGTGCCAGCAGCGTTCCAGGGGGGAGCGTCAACGAGCAGTACTTC.

This rearrangement joins TRBV19 to TRBJ1-5, with a tentative D call TRBD1 (5 bases). The CDR3 covers 15 residues. The germline V gene encodes CDR1 LNHDA and CDR2 SQIVND (reference sequence). The V and J ends lost 5 bases and 5 bases respectively, with 16 bases between them. Written as DNA, the CDR3 is TGTGCCAGTAGTCCACCCGGGGGGTTAGATCAGCCCCAGCATTTT. It codes for CASSPPGGLDQPQHF.

The sample holds one count of this clone. The chain joins TRBV7-9 to TRBJ1-1, with D perhaps matching TRBD1 (5 bases). Germline CDR1 reads SEHNR; CDR2 reads FQNEAQ (reference sequence). Trimming pared 5 bases from V and 3 bases from J, leaving 16 bases between. The CDR3 sequence is 15 residues long. The CDR3 DNA reads as TGTGCCAGCAGCGGGAGGGGAGGGGTGTACACTGAAGCTTTCTTT. It translates to CASSGRGGVYTEAFF.

This chain joins TRBV4-1 and TRBJ2-6; tentative D call: TRBD1 (5 bases). V gave up 2 bases and J gave up 0 bases, with 14 bases separating them. This CDR3 is 18 amino acids long. Germline V CDR1 and CDR2: MGHRA, YSYEKL. In DNA, the CDR3 is TGCGCCAGCAGCCAATCAGGAACAGGCTTCTCTGGGGCCAACGTCCTGACTTTC. Its protein product is CASSQSGTGFSGANVLTF.